This T cell receptor (beta chain) was identified in a study of T cell responses to AZD1222 COVID-19 vaccine. Study-level information: Pooled samples include second doses given at about 4 or 12 weeks. Notes on the study in general: Clonal diversity was possibly underestimated, and white British individuals and females predominated among donors.

This clone has a handful of counts. Its specificity is unknown. This CDR3 spans 15 amino acids. Losses at the gene ends were 4 bases for V and 4 bases for J; bases not matched to a gene: 7. Germline V gene sequence: CDR1 SGHRS, CDR2 YFSETQ. The data were produced by immunoSEQ multiplex PCR, yet TCRdb's version contains in-frame clones alone and is incomplete. The sample includes over 150,000 clones, over 85% of them seen just once. This clonotype was sampled from an adult in good health. The gene calls are TRBV5-1 and TRBJ2-2; 7 nucleotides align to TRBD1. This specimen consisted of peripheral blood, obtained on day 0 of AZD1222 vaccination. The CDR3 DNA follows: TGCGCCAGCAGCCTGGGGACAGCCATCACCGGGGAGCTGTTTTTT. Translated: CASSLGTAITGELFF.